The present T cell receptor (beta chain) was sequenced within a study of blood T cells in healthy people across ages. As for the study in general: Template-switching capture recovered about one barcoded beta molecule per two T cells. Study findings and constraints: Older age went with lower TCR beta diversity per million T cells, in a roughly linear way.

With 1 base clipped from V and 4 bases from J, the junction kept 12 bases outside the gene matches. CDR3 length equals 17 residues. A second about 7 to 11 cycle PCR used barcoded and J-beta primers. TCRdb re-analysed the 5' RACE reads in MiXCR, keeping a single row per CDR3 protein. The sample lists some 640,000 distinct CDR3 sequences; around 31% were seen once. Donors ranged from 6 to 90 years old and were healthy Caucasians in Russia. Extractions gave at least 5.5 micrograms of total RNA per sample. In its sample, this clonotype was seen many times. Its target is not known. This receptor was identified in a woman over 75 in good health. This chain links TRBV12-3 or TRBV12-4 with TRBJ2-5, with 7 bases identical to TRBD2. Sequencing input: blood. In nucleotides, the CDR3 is TGTGCCAGCAGTTTAGGTCCTAGCGGACGCAGCGGAGAGACCCAGTACTTC. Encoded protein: CASSLGPSGRSGETQYF.